The clone carrying this T cell receptor beta chain has just a few counts. V lost 3 bases, J lost 2 bases, and 7 bases lay in between. CDR3 length: 13 amino acids. The germline V gene encodes CDR1 SGHTA and CDR2 FQGTGA. These data belong to a study of blood T cell repertoires in COVID-19. Authors' data handling: Amplified reference gene primers provided the basis for estimating nucleated cell counts. The method was immunoSEQ multiplex PCR; TCRdb's version includes in-frame clones alone and lacks a portion of them. Clone size and V and J calls were adopted from that table, with D and trimming inferred from the DNA. The sample lists 20,000 or so clones, roughly 91% seen once, with about 7.8% in the top ten.

The chain combines TRBV7-3 with TRBJ1-1; D call uncertain. This TCR was recovered from a woman in her sixties with active COVID-19. Material: peripheral blood. In DNA, the CDR3 is TGTGCCAGCAGCTTCGGGTTAAACACTGAAGCTTTCTTT. Its protein is CASSFGLNTEAFF.